The 11 T cell receptor beta chains reported below all come from one sample, sequenced in a study of cytomegalovirus exposure and HLA in healthy donors. The primer mix had 60 Vbeta and 13 Jbeta primers. Generated by immunoSEQ multiplex PCR, the TCRdb table keeps only in-frame clones and is missing some. Among around 85,000 clones listed, over 70% were seen once. The sequenced sample consisted of PBMCs. The receptors stem from a woman aged 50 to 65 in good health and CMV-seropositive.

The chain combines TRBV7-8 with TRBJ2-5; 9 bases are a match to TRBD2. The CDR3 has 16 amino acids. Trimming at V came to 5 bases and at J to 2 bases, leaving 9 bases not matched to a gene. The germline gives CDR1 SGHVS, CDR2 FQNEAQ. CDR3 residues: CASSQPRLAEQETQYF. DNA of the CDR3: TGTGCCAGCAGCCAACCTCGACTAGCGGAACAAGAGACCCAGTACTTC.

This clone is a singleton in its sample. DNA for the CDR3: TGTGCCAGCAGTGTAGACAGGGCGGCTGAAAAACTGTTTTTT. Protein sequence: CASSVDRAAEKLFF. This chain connects TRBV2 to TRBJ1-4, with 7 bases matching TRBD1. In germline, CDR1 is SNHLY, CDR2 FYNNEI. V shed 4 bases and J 7 bases; nucleotides not matched to a gene: 6. This CDR3 region has 14 residues.

About this clone: A read error may produce the germline difference seen at one junction end. V and J are TRBV19 and TRBJ2-1; 9 bases match TRBD2. The CDR3 contains 15 residues. CDR1 and CDR2 from the germline V gene are LNHDA and SQIVND (reference sequence). This CDR3 reads CASRIAGVTYNEQFF. The CDR3 bases are TGTGCCAGTAGAATAGCGGGAGTCACCTACAATGAGCAGTTCTTC.

Only one count was recorded for this clone. The rearrangement links TRBV2 to TRBJ1-5; possible D gene TRBD1, 6 bases. V lost 6 bases and J lost 4, with 13 bases in between. Germline assignment: CDR1 SNHLY and CDR2 FYNNEI. The CDR3 spans 14 residues. Written as DNA, the CDR3 is TGTGCCAGCAGCTACGACAGGAAGAATCAGCCCCAGCATTTT. As protein: CASSYDRKNQPQHF.

The chain employs TRBV19 and TRBJ1-1; D perhaps matches TRBD1 (6 bases). V was cut by 5 bases and J by 0 bases, with 16 bases left in between. Germline CDR1 LNHDA, CDR2 SQIVND (reference sequence). This CDR3 spans 16 amino acids. CDR3 sequence: CASSPPFRGMNTEAFF. The CDR3, as DNA: TGTGCCAGTAGTCCCCCCTTTAGGGGGATGAACACTGAAGCTTTCTTT.

The chain carries TRBV6-6 and TRBJ1-3; no clear D gene. Deletions cut 5 bases from V and 0 bases from J, with 11 bases between. Germline CDR1 MNHNY, CDR2 SVGAGI (reference sequence). The CDR3 has 15 amino acids. The CDR3 nucleotides are TGTGCCAGCAGTCCCGGAGTAACCTCTGGAAACACCATATATTTT. Its protein is CASSPGVTSGNTIYF.

V gene TRBV9 combines with J gene TRBJ2-7, with 7 bases matching TRBD2. V trimming: 0 bases; J trimming: 8 bases; junction bases outside the gene matches: 11. The germline gives CDR1 SGDLS, CDR2 YYNGEE. The CDR3 has 15 amino acids. CDR3 nucleotides: TGTGCCAGCAGCGTAGGAGGACTAGTAACCCAGAAGCAGTACTTC. This encodes CASSVGGLVTQKQYF.

This chain joins TRBV27 and TRBJ1-5; D is undetermined. The germline CDR1 and CDR2 sequences are MNHEY and SMNVEV (reference sequence). The CDR3 is 15 amino acids. V gave up 2 bases and J gave up 3 bases, with 11 bases separating them. The CDR3 sequence is CASSLNPRANQPQHF. The DNA for the CDR3 is TGTGCCAGCAGTTTAAACCCCCGAGCCAATCAGCCCCAGCATTTT.

The chain couples TRBV5-5 to TRBJ2-1; 9 bases align to TRBD1. The V gene end was trimmed by 0 bases and the J gene end by 8 bases; junction bases not matched to a gene: 3. Germline CDR1 and CDR2: SGHKS and YYEKEE (reference sequence). The CDR3 contains 14 residues. As DNA, the CDR3 is TGTGCCAGCAGCTTGGTGGGACAGGGATATGAGCAGTTCTTC. It translates to CASSLVGQGYEQFF. Drawing the rest from reference TRBV5-5 and TRBJ2-1, the complete variable domain is DAGVTQSPTHLIKTRGQQVTLRCSPISGHKSVSWYQQVLGQGPQFIFQYYEKEERGRGNFPDRFSARQFPNYSSELNVNALLLGDSALYLCASSLVGQGYEQFFGPGTRLTVL.

The chain links TRBV7-9 to TRBJ1-1, with a weak D call TRBD1 (5 bases). Trimming pared 2 bases from V and 1 base from J, leaving 8 bases between. Germline CDR1 reads SEHNR; CDR2 reads FQNEAQ (reference sequence). The CDR3 is 14 amino acids. The CDR3 here is CASSLQGQNTEAFF. CDR3 nucleotide sequence: TGTGCCAGCAGCTTACAGGGCCAGAACACTGAAGCTTTCTTT.

This sequence joins TRBV11-2 and TRBJ1-2; TRBD1 agrees at 10 bases. The CDR3 runs to 16 residues. CDR1 and CDR2 from the germline V gene are SGHAT and FQNNGV. V shed 5 bases and J 3 bases; nucleotides not matched to a gene: 9. As DNA, the CDR3 is TGTGCCAGCAGCACCTCCCTGACAGGGGGCGACTATGGCTACACCTTC. Translating gives CASSTSLTGGDYGYTF. The whole variable domain, filled in from reference TRBV11-2 and TRBJ1-2, reads EAGVAQSPRYKIIEKRQSVAFWCNPISGHATLYWYQQILGQGPKLLIQFQNNGVVDDSQLPKDRFSAERLKGVDSTLKIQPAKLEDSAVYLCASSTSLTGGDYGYTFGSGTRLTVV.